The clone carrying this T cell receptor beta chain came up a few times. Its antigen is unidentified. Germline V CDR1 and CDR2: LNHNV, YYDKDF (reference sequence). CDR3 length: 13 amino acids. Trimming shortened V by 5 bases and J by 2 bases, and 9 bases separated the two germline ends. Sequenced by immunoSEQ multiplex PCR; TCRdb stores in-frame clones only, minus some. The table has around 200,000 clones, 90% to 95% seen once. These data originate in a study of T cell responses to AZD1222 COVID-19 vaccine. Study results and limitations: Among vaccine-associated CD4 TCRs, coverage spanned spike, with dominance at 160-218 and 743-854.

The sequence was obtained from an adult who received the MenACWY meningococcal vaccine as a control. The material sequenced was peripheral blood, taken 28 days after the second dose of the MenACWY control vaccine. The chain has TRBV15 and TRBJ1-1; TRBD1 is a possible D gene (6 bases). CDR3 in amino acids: CATSLGQNTEAFF. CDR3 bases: TGTGCCACCAGCTTGGGACAAAACACTGAAGCTTTCTTT.